This T cell receptor (beta chain) was documented in a study of blood T cell repertoires in COVID-19. Study overall: The samples span acute and convalescent COVID-19 from the United States, Italy and Spain. The analysed material was cDNA or gDNA that came from T cells, B-cell-depleted T cells, or PBMCs.

In the original workflow: Counts of nucleated cells, estimated from reference gene primer amplification, were obtained. Method: immunoSEQ multiplex PCR; TCRdb's copy keeps in-frame clones and lacks some. V, J and clone size reflect that table, while D and trimming were determined from the DNA. The top ten clones hold roughly 4% of a sample with roughly 60,000 clones, roughly 90% of them seen once. Input material: peripheral blood. This clonotype originated in a human donor in a cohort sampled during active COVID-19.

CDR3 coding DNA: TGTGCCAGCAGCGTAGGTCTGGCGGGAGGGGAGACCCAGTACTTC. Translation gives CASSVGLAGGETQYF. The rearrangement uses TRBV9 and TRBJ2-5; 9 nucleotides align to TRBD2. The CDR3 has 15 amino acids. With 0 bases clipped from V and 5 bases from J, the junction kept 5 bases outside the gene matches. CDR1 is SGDLS, CDR2 YYNGEE, per germline.